Reported below is one TCR beta chain. This clonotype was found many times. Its recognized antigen is unknown. No quality values exist for individual bases; no much larger clone is one base distant. The data are from a study of identical twins (dated by TCRdb to 2016 to 2017). Background for the entire study: To test whether fetal clonotypes persist, this study deep-sequenced TCR alpha and beta repertoires from monozygotic twins, from unrelated adults of various ages, and from cord blood. To rule out contamination, the twin experiments were replicated at different times with different library preparation protocols. The paper as a whole reports these results and caveats: Compared with coincidental sharing between unrelated individuals, out-of-frame TCR alpha sequences shared between twins had an excess of sequences with low generation probability. Out-of-frame TCR alpha sharing in monozygotic twins was systematically underestimated by recombination models, whereas sharing between unrelated individuals was in agreement with the recombination models. Conclusions relied on cross-sectional statistical analysis, since the same donors could not be followed over many years. Zero-insertion analyses could be partly confounded by invariant T cells such as MAIT and iNKT, although diverse VJ usage argued against such confounding for most clonotypes. Fewer insertions were carried by abundant cord blood beta clonotypes; a weaker similar trend was observed in young adult naive repertoires, while no such trend was observed in memory repertoires. A weaker excess of twin sharing was found in beta out-of-frame sequences because the signal-to-noise ratio was lowered by fewer shared sequences.

From cysteine to phenylalanine, the CDR3 is 13 amino acids long. Kept here is only the CDR3 DNA, which spans 39 bases and is read in frame from base 1. At the junction V is shortened by 1 base and J by 8 bases; bases outside the gene matches: 7. Taken from the germline V gene (reference sequence), the CDR1 and CDR2 loops are DFQATT and SNEGSKA. Only healthy Caucasian donors were included. Three pairs of female monozygotic twins, all aged roughly 18 to 29 years, were included in the twin cohort. The RNA used for TCR libraries was isolated from peripheral blood mononuclear cells. The library was built by means of 5' RACE. This sample was sequenced with an Illumina HiSeq 2000. Template switching added a universal primer binding site, and the final cDNA carried a unique molecular identifier that allowed TCR cDNA molecules to be counted accurately. Specific primers in the conserved constant-segment region were used to synthesize first-strand cDNA for the TCR alpha and beta chains. To control for contamination, every cDNA library carried two barcodes: a SMART-Mk sample barcode plus Illumina barcodes. TruSeq adapter sequences, together with Illumina sample barcodes, were added in two successive PCR steps. The TCR alpha and beta cDNA libraries were sequenced on the Illumina HiSeq platform using custom primers. The published analysis was carried out like this. MiGEC processed the raw reads to extract unique molecular identifiers, while MiXCR was used to determine the CDR3 positions. Recombination models were inferred per individual with the repgenHMM and IGoR tools using an EM algorithm. Shared clonotypes were analyzed with the tcR package in R, and sharing was normalized by the product of cloneset sizes. To study raw recombination without the effects of thymic and clonal selection, out-of-frame nonproductive sequences were analyzed. TCRdb reworked the public reads: Q25 trimming with fastp, MiXCR clone assembly, productive beta chains retained. Rows with a matching CDR3 protein are joined into one entry that keeps the most common DNA and genes. The authors' filters were not applied to this entry. The sample contains hundreds of thousands of distinct CDR3 sequences, 15% to 20% of them found a single time. The ten most abundant clones make up under 15% of the sample.

This same sample was also taken into another study, of T cells expressing NK-cell markers. As the second paper documents: In sorted CD3+CD56+NKG2C+, CD3+CD56+NKG2C- and CD3+CD56-NKG2C+ T-cell subsets from several donors, TCR beta-chain repertoires were profiled. Most of the eight sequenced donors were HCMV-seropositive and one was HCMV-seronegative. To restrict sorting to alphabetaTCR-expressing T cells, an anti-gammadeltaTCR antibody was added in several experiments. In roughly 6 donors, the dominant CD3+CD56+NKG2C+ clonotypes were among the top 10 CD8+ clonotypes and accounted for about 1.0-8% of CD8+ T cells. Those dominant clonotypes were again the most abundant among CD3+CD56-NKG2C+ cells in a handful of donors, at about 25-65%. It remained unclear whether the expanded NKG2C-expressing T cell clones were specific for HCMV antigens. The study sequenced eight donors, all healthy volunteers chosen at random: three men and five women. To determine HCMV serostatus, a commercial ELISA kit was used to detect HCMV-specific IgG in serum. For six donors, bulk peripheral blood T-cell repertoires were additionally sequenced from unsorted PBMC. MIGEC was used to demultiplex reads and group reads by UMI, and MiTCR was used to assemble and quantify clonotypes. To exclude erroneous sequences, only TCR cDNA sequences supported by at least two reads were retained. The tcR package was used for downstream repertoire analysis, with clonotypes matched between fractions based on CDR3 nucleotide sequence plus V segment. VDJmatch was used to annotate antigen specificity against VDJdb, with one amino acid substitution in CDR3 allowed.

Sequenced sample: PBMCs. The TCR was taken from a woman aged 18 to 35 in good health. The V and J genes are TRBV20-1 and TRBJ1-2; 7 central bases correspond to TRBD1. The encoded CDR3 is CSARGTDRVGYTF. The DNA sequence follows: TGCAGTGCTAGAGGTACCGACAGGGTCGGCTACACCTTC.